This TCR beta chain derives from a study of blood T cell repertoires in COVID-19 (TCRdb year 2020). The study in broad terms: Collaborator samples came from the United States, Italy and Spain and covered acute and convalescent phases of COVID-19. Sample metadata almost always included a de-identified subject ID, COVID-19 status, age in years and sex. Samples were obtained from the ongoing ImmuneRACE study (first 160 participants) and from 1,254 subjects provided by 6 global collaborators. Deeply sampled blood TCRbeta repertoires from subjects exposed to, actively infected with, or recovered from COVID-19 were included in the dataset. The repertoires were made available in a free public database intended to serve as a resource for research on the immune response to SARS-CoV-2. Where HLA class I and class II types were available, the types were taken from metadata supplied by the sample provider, not from assay-based typing. The prospective study material was composed of cDNA or gDNA derived from T cells, B-cell-depleted T cells, or PBMCs.

Beyond this particular receptor, the publication reports: Clinical and demographic metadata were provided uncurated, with the amount varying by source and participant.

The immunoSEQ Assay, a bias-controlled multiplex PCR, was used to amplify TCRbeta CDR3 regions from genomic DNA. Under the source paper's analysis protocol: The number of nucleated cells in each sample was estimated by amplification of reference gene primers within the assay. To quantify the absolute abundance of each unique TCRbeta CDR3 rearrangement, sequence reads were collapsed and filtered. For each sample, productive Simpson clonality was calculated as the square root of Simpson's diversity index across productive rearrangements. TCRdb mirrors the immuneACCESS table, restricted to in-frame sequences. Some clones are absent from its copies; in checked studies, under half trace to an unresolved V gene, and the reason for the others is unknown. The D gene and trimming were derived from the DNA, and the V and J assignments and clone size from that table. This sample gives roughly 380,000 clones in total; about 87% of them show up just once. The ten largest account for 1% to 1.5% of the sample.

Participants in the prospective study were aged about 18 to 89 years, lived in over 20 United States geographic areas, and enrolled through a virtual design. In the prospective study, participants were assigned to cohorts based on the clinical history participants reported in a screening survey and a study questionnaire. Recovered participants in ImmuneRACE Cohort 3 were defined as having two consecutive negative NP/OP PCR tests, clearance from a healthcare professional, or resolution of symptoms. Each participant in the prospective study had whole blood, serum and a nasopharyngeal or oropharyngeal swab collected by mobile phlebotomists. Additional blood draws and questionnaires over an approximately 2-month period could optionally be provided by prospective study participants. Prospective study blood samples were shipped either frozen or at room temperature before DNA extraction. Trimming leaves V shorter by 0 bases and J shorter by 11 bases, with the junction holding 5 bases beyond the gene matches. The CDR1 and CDR2 encoded by the germline V gene (reference sequence) are LGHDT and YNNKEL. From its cysteine to its phenylalanine, the CDR3 spans 13 amino acids. Left in the record is the CDR3 DNA by itself, 39 bases read in frame from the first base.

Concerning this clone: The antigen it recognizes is unknown. No base quality values were provided; no much bigger clone lies one nucleotide off.

This sequence uses TRBV3-1 (or the pseudogene TRBV3-2) and TRBJ2-5; the junction holds 8 bases that match TRBD2. The sequence was obtained from a man in his thirties or forties who had recovered from COVID-19. The material sequenced was PBMCs or T cells enriched from blood (not recorded which). CDR3 reads: CASSQDREGRQYF. The sequenced DNA is TGTGCCAGCAGCCAAGATCGGGAGGGCAGGCAGTACTTC.